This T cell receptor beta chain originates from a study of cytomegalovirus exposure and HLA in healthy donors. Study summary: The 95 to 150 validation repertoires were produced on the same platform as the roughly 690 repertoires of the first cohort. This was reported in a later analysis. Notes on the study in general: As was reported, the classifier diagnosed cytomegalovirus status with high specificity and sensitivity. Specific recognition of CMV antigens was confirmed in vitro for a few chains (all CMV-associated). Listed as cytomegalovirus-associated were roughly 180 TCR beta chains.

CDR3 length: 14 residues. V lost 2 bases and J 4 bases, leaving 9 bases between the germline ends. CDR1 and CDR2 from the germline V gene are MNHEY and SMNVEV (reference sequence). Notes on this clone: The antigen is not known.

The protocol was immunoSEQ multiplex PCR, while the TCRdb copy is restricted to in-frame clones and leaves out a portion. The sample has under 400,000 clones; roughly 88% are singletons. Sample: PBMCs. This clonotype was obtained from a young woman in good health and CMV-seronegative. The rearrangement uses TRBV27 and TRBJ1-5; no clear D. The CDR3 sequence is CASSLSSGNQPQHF. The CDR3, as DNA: TGTGCCAGCAGTTTAAGCAGCGGGAATCAGCCCCAGCATTTT.